Shown below are 9 T cell receptor beta chains from a single sample sequenced in a study of patients and donors after allogeneic stem cell transplantation. TCRdb analysed the RT-PCR reads with MiXCR anew, one entry per CDR3 protein. The data show 400,000 to 450,000 distinct CDR3 sequences, around 16% seen once. The sequenced material came from blood, either unsorted or a sorted T cell fraction (not recorded which). Receptors were obtained from a human donor who was either an allogeneic HSCT recipient or a stem cell or donor lymphocyte infusion donor (not recorded which). It is not recorded whose cells these are; they may come from a transplant donor.

The chain couples TRBV12-5 to TRBJ2-1; 8 bases are a match to TRBD2. V dropped 2 bases and J dropped 9; count of bases not matched to a gene: 6. There are 14 residues in the CDR3. Germline V gene sequence: CDR1 LGHNT, CDR2 FRNRAP. CDR3 loop: CASGLSAGDAEQFF. For the CDR3, the DNA is TGTGCTAGTGGTTTGTCAGCGGGAGATGCTGAGCAGTTCTTC.

The chain has TRBV13 and TRBJ2-2; 13 nucleotides match TRBD2. Per germline, CDR1 PRHDT and CDR2 FYEKMQ (reference sequence). V shed 3 bases, J shed 3 bases, and the junction held 1 base outside the gene matches. The length of the CDR3 is 16 residues. The CDR3, as DNA: TGTGCCAGCAGCTTTGGGACTAGCGGGGACACCGGGGAGCTGTTTTTT. Its translation is CASSFGTSGDTGELFF.

V gene TRBV12-3 or TRBV12-4 combines with J gene TRBJ1-5; no reliable D call. This CDR3 is built from 17 residues. Deletions cut 1 base from V and 1 base from J, with 14 bases between. CDR3 coding DNA: TGTGCCAGCAGTTTAGGGCCGAGCTTTAAAAGCAATCAGCCCCAGCATTTT. The encoded protein is CASSLGPSFKSNQPQHF.

This rearrangement joins TRBV9 to TRBJ2-5, with D tentatively TRBD1 or TRBD2 (5 bases each). V gave up 0 bases and J gave up 5 bases, with 11 bases separating them. The CDR3 covers 14 residues. The V gene's germline CDR1 is SGDLS and CDR2 YYNGEE. The CDR3 is CASSVAIWGETQYF. The CDR3 nucleotides read TGTGCCAGCAGCGTAGCCATATGGGGGGAGACCCAGTACTTC.

The chain has TRBV15 and TRBJ2-7; possible D gene TRBD1, 5 bases. The CDR3 is 16 amino acids. Trimming cost V 0 bases and J 4 bases, with 16 bases left between them. Germline CDR1 LNHNV, CDR2 YYDKDF (reference sequence). The CDR3 DNA is TGTGCCACCAGCAGAGATATTCCCCAGGGCAATTACGAGCAGTACTTC. As protein: CATSRDIPQGNYEQYF.

The chain joins TRBV12-3 or TRBV12-4 to TRBJ1-1; D call uncertain. Trimming took 2 bases from V and 8 from J, leaving 9 bases between them. The CDR3 consists of 12 residues. The CDR3 region is CASSLRSPEAFF. CDR3 nucleotide sequence: TGTGCCAGCAGTTTAAGGAGTCCCGAAGCTTTCTTT.

A remark on this clonotype: Since a much larger clone is just one base distant, this may be a read error. The chain employs TRBV5-1 and TRBJ2-3; 7 bases are a match to TRBD2. The CDR3 consists of 18 residues. Germline CDR1 SGHRS, CDR2 YFSETQ. The J segment lost 3 bases and the V segment lost 2 bases, leaving 15 bases of the junction unmatched. In DNA form, the CDR3 reads TGCGCCAGCAGCTTTACGACTAGCTGGAGGGATCGGACAGATACGCAGTATTTT. Translated: CASSFTTSWRDRTDTQYF.

This clonotype was counted once. A much larger clonotype is one base distant, so this may be a read error. The chain joins TRBV7-3 to TRBJ2-7; D is perhaps TRBD2 (6 bases). The CDR3 runs to 14 residues. Germline V lookup: CDR1 SGHTA, CDR2 FQGTGA. CDR3 sequence (DNA): TGTGCCAGCAGCTTATTCGGGAGCTCCTACGAGCGGTACTTC. It is translated as CASSLFGSSYERYF.

This clonotype was observed at least ten times. The gene calls are TRBV12-3 or TRBV12-4 and TRBJ2-3, with 9 positions matching TRBD1. V lost 6 bases, J lost 0 bases, and 7 bases stayed unmatched. CDR3 length: 16 amino acids. The CDR3 nucleotides are TGTGCCAGCAGCCGTGGGACAGGGCAAAGCACAGATACGCAGTATTTT. Residues: CASSRGTGQSTDTQYF.